This TCR beta chain was profiled in a study of CD8 T cells in ankylosing spondylitis. Study observations and caveats: Disease-linked clones displayed a CD8+ phenotype and appeared relatively rarely in peripheral blood.

Details on this clonotype: Antigen: not known.

Trimming removed 3 bases from V and 0 bases from J; junction bases left unmatched: 16. The CDR3 is 20 amino acids. Germline V gene lookup returns CDR1 SGHAT and CDR2 FQDESV (reference sequence). Each CDR3 protein gets one entry after TCRdb re-called the 5' RACE reads with MiXCR. The sample records roughly 90,000 distinct CDR3 sequences, over 6.5% being singletons. The material sequenced was blood, either unsorted or a sorted T cell fraction (not recorded which). This TCR was recovered from a male donor with ankylosing spondylitis or in good health (not recorded which). The chain carries TRBV11-1 and TRBJ2-1, with TRBD1 matching over 8 bases. CDR3 sequence reads: CASSFRTGKDWSSSYNEQFF. The CDR3 region has the DNA TGTGCCAGCAGCTTCCGGACAGGGAAGGACTGGTCGAGCTCCTACAATGAGCAGTTCTTC.